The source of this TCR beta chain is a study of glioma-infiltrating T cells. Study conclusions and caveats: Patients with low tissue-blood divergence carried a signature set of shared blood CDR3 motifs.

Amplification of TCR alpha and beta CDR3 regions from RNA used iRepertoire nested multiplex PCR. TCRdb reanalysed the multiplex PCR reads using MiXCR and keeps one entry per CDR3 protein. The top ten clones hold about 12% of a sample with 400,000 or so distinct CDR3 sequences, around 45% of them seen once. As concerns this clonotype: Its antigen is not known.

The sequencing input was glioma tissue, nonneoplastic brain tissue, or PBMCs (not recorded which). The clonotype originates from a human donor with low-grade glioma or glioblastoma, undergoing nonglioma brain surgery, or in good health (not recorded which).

CDR3 loop: CASSVGSENSPLHF. Written as DNA, the CDR3 is TGCGCCAGCAGCGTAGGGTCAGAGAATTCACCCCTCCACTTT. The chain has TRBV5-1 and TRBJ1-6; D is unclear. In germline, CDR1 is SGHRS, CDR2 YFSETQ. The CDR3 runs 14 residues. Trimming left V 4 bases short and J 7 bases short, with 12 bases between.